This TCR beta chain was observed in a study of PD-1 blockade in classical Hodgkin lymphoma. Study-level information: Patients were dosed intravenously with nivolumab at 3 mg/kg every 2 weeks.

Broader study findings: Diversity in CD4+ TCRs, unlike that measured in CD8+ TCRs, had risen significantly by C4D1.

Time point given: cycle 4 day 1 (C4D1), after five to seven weeks of nivolumab. With no exception, relapse followed autologous stem cell transplantation in all patients, and brentuximab vedotin exposure varied. Sequencing used immunoSEQ multiplex PCR; TCRdb keeps in-frame clones, though not all of them. The sample lists 50,000 to 65,000 clones, 70% to 90% occurring once. With regard to this clone: Its antigen is undetermined.

CDR3 length equals 13 residues. This receptor was taken from a human donor with classical Hodgkin lymphoma. Sequenced here: peripheral blood mononuclear cells (PBMCs), sampled before the fourth cycle of nivolumab. The V call is TRBV21-1, the J call TRBJ1-1; the table assigns TRBD1, which was not confirmed against the DNA. TRBV21-1 constitutes a pseudogene. The CDR3 reads CASSQGAGTEAFF. CDR3 DNA sequence: TGTGCCAGCAGCCAGGGGGCGGGCACTGAAGCTTTCTTT.